The sequence of this T cell receptor (beta chain) was determined in a study of blood T cell repertoires in COVID-19. For the study at large: Acute and convalescent COVID-19 specimens originated in the United States, Italy and Spain. PBMCs, B-cell-depleted T cells, or T cells provided the cDNA or gDNA that made up the material.

Original processing notes: Amplification of reference gene primers was used by the study to estimate nucleated cell counts. The assay was immunoSEQ multiplex PCR, and TCRdb's table has in-frame clones only and misses some. That table gives V, J and clone size, and the DNA gave D and trimming. Among tens of thousands of clones, approximately 82% were seen once, and the ten largest hold 7.6%. The CDR3 sequence is 14 residues long. The V end lost 5 bases, the J end lost 2 bases, and 11 bases lay between the germline ends. The germline CDR1 and CDR2 sequences are SNHLY and FYNNEI. This clone was found once.

This chain connects TRBV2 to TRBJ2-3; D possibly corresponds to TRBD1 (6 bases). This TCR came from a human donor in a cohort sampled during active COVID-19. Sequencing was performed on peripheral blood. CDR3 loop: CASSLQGFTDTQYF. The CDR3 nucleotides read TGTGCCAGCAGTCTACAGGGATTCACAGATACGCAGTATTTT.